These 23 T cell receptor beta chains were sequenced from one sample in a study of T cell responses to AZD1222 COVID-19 vaccine. Assay used: immunoSEQ multiplex PCR; TCRdb lists only in-frame clones, some missing. Found here are approximately 180,000 clones, more than 80% of them singletons; the top ten hold roughly 6.5%. The sample here was peripheral blood, taken on day 0 of AZD1222 vaccination. These TCRs come from an adult in good health.

This clone was counted a single time. The gene calls are TRBV24-1 and TRBJ2-3, with D unclear. The CDR3 consists of 14 residues. Trimming left V 3 bases short and J 1 base short, with 7 bases between. From germline, CDR1 is KGHDR and CDR2 SFDVKD. The CDR3 bases are TGTGCCACCAGTGATAAGGTAGGCACAGATACGCAGTATTTT. Translated, it gives CATSDKVGTDTQYF.

The gene calls are TRBV6-2 or TRBV6-3 and TRBJ2-7; unclear D gene. CDR3 length: 18 amino acids. V was pared by 7 bases and J by 3 bases, with 28 bases between. CDR1 and CDR2 (germline): MNHEY, SVGEGT. The CDR3 bases are TGTGCCAGCACCCCGATGAAAGAAACAGAATATCACCTCTACGAGCAGTACTTC. Translating gives CASTPMKETEYHLYEQYF.

This clone is a singleton in its sample. The rearrangement links TRBV6-2 or TRBV6-3 to TRBJ2-7; tentatively, D is TRBD1 (6 bases). The CDR3 runs to 15 residues. With 2 bases removed from V and 2 bases from J, the gap between germline ends came to 13 bases. Germline CDR1 is MNHEY and CDR2 is SVGEGT. In DNA, the CDR3 is TGTGCCAGCAGTTACGGGCCAGGGGATCCCTACGAGCAGTACTTC. This sequence encodes CASSYGPGDPYEQYF.

This chain joins TRBV5-4 and TRBJ2-7; D unresolved. Between the trimmed V and J ends, which lost 3 bases and 3 bases, there was a span of 19 bases. CDR3 length equals 16 residues. Germline assignment: CDR1 SGHNT and CDR2 YYREEE (reference sequence). In DNA form, the CDR3 reads TGTGCCAGCAGCTCGCCGACGAGAACTCGTAACTACGAGCAGTACTTC. Protein product: CASSSPTRTRNYEQYF.

This chain joins TRBV3-1 (or the pseudogene TRBV3-2) and TRBJ2-1; D is unclear. The CDR3 contains 15 residues. The germline gives CDR1 LGHDT, CDR2 YNNKEL (reference sequence). V was trimmed by 3 bases and J by 7 bases, leaving 16 bases between them. The CDR3 region has the DNA TGTGCCAGCAGCCAGCACTACCTTAGGCCAAATGAGCAGTTCTTC. This gives the protein CASSQHYLRPNEQFF.

This chain connects TRBV4-1 to TRBJ2-1; the D gene is possibly TRBD2 (5 bases). The CDR3 is 14 amino acids. Germline-derived CDR1 and CDR2 are MGHRA and YSYEKL. The V and J ends lost 2 bases and 5 bases respectively, with 10 bases between them. CDR3 loop: CASSQTPRDNEQFF. In nucleotides, the CDR3 is TGCGCCAGCAGCCAAACACCGAGGGACAATGAGCAGTTCTTC.

The CDR3 region is CASSEALGGAGDFSYEQYF. The CDR3 region has the DNA TGTGCCAGCAGTGAAGCCCTGGGTGGAGCGGGAGACTTCTCCTACGAGCAGTACTTC. The chain has TRBV6-1 and TRBJ2-7, with 8 bases matching TRBD2. The V segment lost 0 bases and the J segment 0 bases; nucleotides outside the gene matches: 13. Germline values: CDR1 MNHNS, CDR2 SASEGT. This CDR3 region has 19 residues.

This rearrangement joins TRBV28 to TRBJ1-3; TRBD1 aligns across 7 bases. Germline trimming cut 4 bases from V and 4 bases from J; bases unmatched to any gene: 4. This CDR3 region has 14 residues. CDR1 MDHEN and CDR2 SYDVKM come from the germline V gene. CDR3 loop: CASSSGTEGNTIYF. CDR3 sequence (DNA): TGTGCCAGCAGTTCCGGGACAGAAGGAAACACCATATATTTT.

This clone was detected only a few times. The gene calls are TRBV5-6 and TRBJ1-3; no clear D. Trimming removed 5 bases from V and 0 bases from J, with 9 bases in between. Germline CDR1 reads SGHDT; CDR2 reads YYEEEE. The CDR3 spans 14 residues. CDR3 nucleotide sequence: TGTGCCAGCAGGTCAATTAGCTCTGGAAACACCATATATTTT. Translating it yields CASRSISSGNTIYF. The full variable domain, completed using reference TRBV5-6 and TRBJ1-3, is DAGVTQSPTHLIKTRGQQVTLRCSPKSGHDTVSWYQQALGQGPQFIFQYYEEEERQRGNFPDRFSGHQFPNYSSELNVNALLLGDSALYLCASRSISSGNTIYFGEGSWLTVV.

The chain employs TRBV6-5 and TRBJ1-5, with 8 bases identical to TRBD1. Germline-derived CDR1 and CDR2 are MNHEY and SVGAGI. Unmatched junction bases numbered 5, after V lost 6 bases and J lost 7 bases. The CDR3 runs 13 residues. CDR3 DNA: TGTGCCAGCAGCTCAGGGGGCTGGCAGCCCCAGCATTTT. Translation gives CASSSGGWQPQHF.

This sequence joins TRBV14 and TRBJ2-1; a weak D match, TRBD1 (6 bases). CDR1 SGHDN and CDR2 FVKESK come from the germline V gene. The length of the CDR3 is 13 residues. V lost 3 bases and J 9 bases, leaving 12 bases between the germline ends. The CDR3 DNA sequence: TGTGCCAGCAGCCAGGTACTAGGGGGTGAGCAGTTCTTC. It codes for CASSQVLGGEQFF.

V usage is TRBV9 and J usage is TRBJ1-2, with TRBD1 as a possible D gene (6 bases). Germline lookup yields CDR1 SGDLS and CDR2 YYNGEE. The CDR3 is 13 amino acids. The V end lost 4 bases, the J end lost 4 bases, and 11 bases lay between the germline ends. The CDR3: CASSLAGVYGYTF. CDR3 sequence (DNA): TGTGCCAGCAGCCTGGCAGGGGTCTATGGCTACACCTTC.

The chain is built from TRBV7-6 and TRBJ1-2; the D gene is possibly TRBD1 (6 bases). CDR1 and CDR2 (germline): SGHVS, FNYEAQ. The CDR3 covers 11 residues. Trimming stripped 5 bases from V and 8 bases from J, with 9 bases between. In nucleotides, the CDR3 is TGTGCCAGCAGCAACAGGGTCGGCTACACCTTC. This sequence encodes CASSNRVGYTF. Supplemented by reference TRBV7-6 and TRBJ1-2, the full variable domain reads GAGVSQSPRYKVTKRGQDVALRCDPISGHVSLYWYRQALGQGPEFLTYFNYEAQQDKSGLPNDRFSAERPEGSISTLTIQRTEQRDSAMYRCASSNRVGYTFGSGTRLTVV.

This clone came up once. The V gene is TRBV3-1 (or the pseudogene TRBV3-2), the J gene TRBJ1-6, with D possibly being TRBD1 (5 bases). CDR1 LGHDT and CDR2 YNNKEL come from the germline V gene (reference sequence). The V end lost 3 bases, the J end lost 10 bases, and 19 bases lay between the germline ends. This CDR3 spans 16 amino acids. CDR3 amino acids: CASSQAGTTSSSPLHF. CDR3 in DNA: TGTGCCAGCAGCCAGGCCGGGACCACGTCCAGCTCACCCCTCCACTTT.

The chain has TRBV6-5 and TRBJ2-2, with a possible D match to TRBD1 (6 bases). Trimming cost V 6 bases and J 3 bases, with 14 bases left between them. The CDR3 runs 15 residues. The germline gives CDR1 MNHEY, CDR2 SVGAGI. CDR3 bases: TGTGCCAGCAGGATACAGGGTCGCGACACCGGGGAGCTGTTTTTT. As protein: CASRIQGRDTGELFF.

This rearrangement joins TRBV5-8 to TRBJ2-2, with D possibly being TRBD1 (6 bases). Germline assignment: CDR1 SGHTS and CDR2 YDEGEE. The CDR3 consists of 16 residues. V lost 2 bases and J 0 bases, leaving 11 bases between the germline ends. CDR3 amino acids: CASSFYRATNTGELFF. The DNA for the CDR3 is TGTGCCAGCAGCTTTTACAGGGCTACGAACACCGGGGAGCTGTTTTTT.

This chain links TRBV6-5 with TRBJ1-2, with TRBD1 matching over 7 bases. V was pared by 7 bases and J by 4 bases, with 6 bases of the junction left unmatched. This CDR3 has 13 residues. Germline assignment: CDR1 MNHEY and CDR2 SVGAGI. Here the CDR3 DNA reads TGTGCCAGCACCCGGGACAGAACCTATGGCTACACCTTC. This translates into CASTRDRTYGYTF.

This clone was counted between two and nine times. Here the CDR3 reads CASSMGGADYGYTF. CDR3 nucleotide sequence: TGTGCCAGCAGTATGGGCGGGGCGGACTATGGCTACACCTTC. The chain is built from TRBV6-5 and TRBJ1-2; D is possibly TRBD1 (5 bases). Trimming removed 5 bases from V and 3 bases from J, with 13 bases in between. Germline CDR1 MNHEY, CDR2 SVGAGI. This CDR3 region has 14 residues.

The chain has TRBV2 and TRBJ2-7, with 8 bases matching TRBD1. Germline V gene sequence: CDR1 SNHLY, CDR2 FYNNEI. CDR3 length equals 11 residues. The ends lost 7 bases at V and 13 bases at J; junction bases unmatched: 9. The CDR3 region has the DNA TGTGCCAGCAATGTGGACAGGGCCCAATACTTC. It translates to CASNVDRAQYF.

The chain joins TRBV5-1 to TRBJ2-3, with a possible D match to TRBD1 (6 bases). This CDR3 is 13 amino acids long. Germline values: CDR1 SGHRS, CDR2 YFSETQ. The V end lost 4 bases, the J end lost 2 bases, and 8 bases lay between the germline ends. The CDR3 region is CASSGQITDTQYF. CDR3 DNA: TGCGCCAGCAGCGGACAGATCACAGATACGCAGTATTTT.

In regard to this clone: Its ends do not fully match the called genes, so a read error is possible. V usage is TRBV25-1 and J usage is TRBJ2-3, with D uncertain. The CDR3 loop spans 13 amino acids. In germline, CDR1 is MGHDK, CDR2 SYGVNS. The chain's CDR3 is CASSEGDTTFMDF. The CDR3 region has the DNA TGTGCCAGCAGTGAAGGAGACACTACCTTTATGGATTTT.

The chain combines TRBV11-1 with TRBJ1-1; a weak D match, TRBD1 (5 bases). Germline CDR1 SGHAT, CDR2 FQDESV (reference sequence). The CDR3 length is 15 residues. V lost 5 bases, J lost 0 bases, and 13 bases lay in between. The CDR3: CASSRLGRLNTEAFF. Here the CDR3 DNA reads TGTGCCAGCAGCCGCCTGGGGCGGCTGAACACTGAAGCTTTCTTT.

The chain links TRBV9 to TRBJ2-7; D not certain. CDR3 length: 12 amino acids. V shed 4 bases and J shed 6 bases, with 11 bases lying between them. Germline V gene data show CDR1 as SGDLS and CDR2 as YYNGEE. Here the CDR3 reads CASSRVYGEQYF. CDR3 DNA sequence: TGTGCCAGCAGCCGGGTGTATGGCGAGCAGTACTTC.